This T cell receptor beta chain was documented in a study of blood T cells in healthy people across ages. Whole-study context: When template switching was applied, about one barcoded beta molecule was captured per two T cells.

Through a sample-barcoded 5' primer and a J-beta primer mix, a second PCR was run for about 6 to 11 cycles. From the 5' RACE reads, TCRdb called clonotypes with MiXCR, one entry per CDR3 protein. The sample gives about 640,000 distinct CDR3 sequences, approximately 59% of which show up once; about two fifths is in the top ten. Germline CDR1 is ENHRY and CDR2 is SYGVKD. Trimming took off 10 bases at V and 9 bases at J, with 13 bases between the two ends. The CDR3 spans 12 residues. This clonotype was picked up a small number of times. The specimen sequenced was blood. The receptor was derived from a man aged 60-69 years in good health. The V and J genes are TRBV10-3 and TRBJ1-6; D gene uncertain. CDR3 region: CATNTPGSPLHF. CDR3 DNA sequence: TGTGCCACGAACACACCGGGTTCACCCCTCCACTTT.